The sequence of this T cell receptor beta chain was determined in a study of blood T cell repertoires in COVID-19. Assay: immunoSEQ multiplex PCR; the TCRdb copy retains only in-frame clones and omits some. The sample lists about 70,000 clones, around 86% occurring once. This CDR3 has 15 residues. The germline V gene encodes CDR1 SEHNR and CDR2 FQNEAQ (reference sequence). Trimming pared 5 bases from V and 7 bases from J, leaving 20 bases between. The TCR was taken from a woman of 80 years or more with active or convalescent COVID-19. Material for sequencing was peripheral blood. The genes are TRBV7-9 and TRBJ1-2, with a possible D match to TRBD1 (5 bases). The CDR3 nucleotides are TGTGCCAGCAGCCCTACTGGGGGGGGGATTCGTGGCTACACCTTC. It encodes CASSPTGGGIRGYTF.